The T cell receptor (beta chain) under discussion was sequenced for a study of shared clonotypes between healthy human individuals (TCRdb year 2020). Describing the broader study: A couple of women and three men aged 18 to 49 years were included in the cohort. For each donor, CD4 naive and CD4 memory were each run on three plates, CD8 naive on two plates, and CD8 memory on one plate. To estimate repertoire size and how much clonotype sharing occurs between individuals, the study deeply sequenced the blood TCR repertoires of roughly 5 healthy adults. To increase sequencing depth and limit assay-specific biases, TCR repertoire library preparation and sequencing were carried out by different laboratories using diverse techniques. Between about 0.9 and 10 billion PBMCs per donor were obtained by leukapheresis.

TCR CDR3 regions were amplified from genomic DNA by multiplex PCR using the deep immunoSEQ assay. Extracted genomic DNA from each cell subset was spread evenly across all wells of several immunoSEQ 96-well plates, with each plate serving as a replicate. For sorted subsets, each replicate PCR was loaded with 200 ng genomic DNA, equivalent to about 30,000 T cell genomes. The purified libraries were quantified using a Qubit 3.0 fluorometer, sized with a Bioanalyzer 2100, and then quantified again using the KAPA Library Quantification kit. Every immunoSEQ 96-well plate was sequenced on a separate single-read 150-cycle Illumina NextSeq 550 flow cell. Per the original workflow: Because the immunoSEQ output included only junctional sequences and no quality scores, the filtering could not be the same as the filtering used for full-length reads. Sequences were annotated with PyIR, a Python wrapper for IgBLAST v1.9, using IMGT germline references to assign V/J genes and CDR3. Reads with weak V/J assignments (E-value above 1e-6), missing CDR3, stop codons, out-of-frame junctions, or ambiguous translated residues were removed. A V3J clonotype was defined by an identical inferred V gene, J gene, and CDR3 amino acid sequence. Percentage overlap between repertoires was calculated by dividing the number of shared unique clonotypes by the size of the smaller repertoire. Three approaches were used to assess repertoire richness: RTK rarefaction, the Chao1 estimator, and Recon v2.1 estimates of unobserved clonotypes. Generation probabilities for all TCRbeta clonotypes obtained by the gDNA method from several donors were computed using OLGA. The table was pulled from immuneACCESS by TCRdb, which kept in-frame rearrangements only. Such tables lose some clones; where checked, under half of the loss comes from unresolved V genes, and the rest has no known cause. V, J and clone size are those of that table, while D and trimming were read from the DNA. In this sample the table shows about 980,000 clones, approximately 80% of which occur a single time. Over 1.3% of the sample is held by the ten biggest clonotypes.

Trimming leaves V shorter by 4 bases and J shorter by 3 bases, with the junction holding 3 bases beyond the gene matches. The CDR3, cysteine through phenylalanine, is 13 amino acids long. The sequence is cut down to CDR3 DNA, 39 bases in frame from base 1. The germline V gene yields SGHRS for CDR1 and YFSETQ for CDR2. What the study reported, not specific to this receptor: Only blood was sampled, and tissue TCR repertoires likely differ from those in blood. Clonotypes shared by all four sorted-subset donors showed higher generation probabilities than non-shared clonotypes. The small number of donors limited the genetic and exposure-history diversity represented. Pairwise subsampling indicated that sequencing depth was expected to affect the degree of clonotype sharing among donors. Across a handful of donors, approximately 5% of naive CD4, 3% to 4% of naive CD8, about 2% of memory CD4, and 0.4% to 0.45% of memory CD8 clonotypes were shared. Rarefaction of sorted-subset datasets indicated incomplete sequencing despite the large sequencing depth. Estimated clonotype richness was generally larger for naive than for memory subsets.

The donors were healthy, HIV-negative adults with no recently reported acute infections or vaccinations. Every donor was a Caucasian adult residing in Nashville, Tennessee, USA. CD4+ T cells were enriched through magnetic negative selection, after which naive cells were positively selected on CD45RA and the remaining negative fraction served as the memory subset. Blood was obtained by leukapheresis, after which PBMCs were separated by Ficoll-Histopaque density gradient centrifugation and cryopreserved in liquid nitrogen vapor phase. Purity and quantity of every magnetically sorted T cell population were checked by analytical flow cytometry. Genomic DNA was isolated from every sorted fraction and measured by UV absorbance on a Nanodrop 2000c. A note on this clone: Its target antigen remains unknown. There are no base qualities to consult, and no much larger clone falls within one base. Other nucleotide sequences in the sample specify the same CDR3.

This receptor chain uses TRBV5-1 and TRBJ1-2, and 7 junctional nucleotides match TRBD1. Sequencing was done on a sample of memory CD4+ T cells sorted from blood. The cell subset or site label, read with the paper, signifies: CD45RA-negative fraction. The sequence derives from a man aged 18 to 29 in good health. The CDR3 corresponds to CASSPQGDYGYTF. The nucleotide sequence is TGCGCCAGCAGCCCTCAGGGGGACTATGGCTACACCTTC.